This T cell receptor beta chain was found in a study of identifying expanded T cells in peripheral blood. No infections or other immune events were documented during collection. The V end was cut by 4 bases, the J end by 1 base, with 15 bases between. There are 16 residues in the CDR3. Germline lookup yields CDR1 SGHNT and CDR2 YYREEE (reference sequence). Method: immunoSEQ multiplex PCR; TCRdb's copy keeps in-frame clones and lacks some. The sample lists under 70,000 clones, more than 75% occurring once. The sequenced sample consisted of blood. The receptor was isolated from a person aged 18 to 75 in good health. The V gene is TRBV5-4, the J gene TRBJ2-1, with a weak D call TRBD2 (5 bases). CDR3 in DNA: TGTGCCAGCAGCGGCCCTCTGGCGGGTTCCTACAATGAGCAGTTCTTC. Translated, it gives CASSGPLAGSYNEQFF.